This T cell receptor (beta chain) was captured in a study of human T cells and chemical hapten exposure. About the research overall: Diphenylcyclopropenone, dosed weekly to the scalp, was given to patients throughout the roughly 23-week study.

The time point denotes: patch test 1, 2 weeks after DPC sensitization. Treatment reported: therapeutic diphenylcyclopropenone sensitization with weekly scalp DPC. Via MiXCR, TCRdb re-called the RACE reads, giving one row per CDR3 protein. Of some 400,000 distinct CDR3 sequences in the sample, approximately 5% were seen once. V gave up 7 bases and J gave up 2 bases; unmatched junction bases: 8. This CDR3 has 14 residues. Looked up from germline, CDR1 is SGHDT and CDR2 is YYEEEE. The J gene is TRBJ1-2, the V gene TRBV5-6; 7 nucleotides line up with TRBD1. The receptor was isolated from a woman aged 50 to 65 with alopecia areata. Some clones in this sample may be carry-over from other donors' samples. The input for sequencing was whole blood, taken in connection with sensitization to the hapten diphenylcyclopropenone (DPC). The CDR3 protein is CASATDRFNYGYTF. For the CDR3, the DNA is TGTGCCAGCGCCACGGACAGGTTCAACTATGGCTACACCTTC.